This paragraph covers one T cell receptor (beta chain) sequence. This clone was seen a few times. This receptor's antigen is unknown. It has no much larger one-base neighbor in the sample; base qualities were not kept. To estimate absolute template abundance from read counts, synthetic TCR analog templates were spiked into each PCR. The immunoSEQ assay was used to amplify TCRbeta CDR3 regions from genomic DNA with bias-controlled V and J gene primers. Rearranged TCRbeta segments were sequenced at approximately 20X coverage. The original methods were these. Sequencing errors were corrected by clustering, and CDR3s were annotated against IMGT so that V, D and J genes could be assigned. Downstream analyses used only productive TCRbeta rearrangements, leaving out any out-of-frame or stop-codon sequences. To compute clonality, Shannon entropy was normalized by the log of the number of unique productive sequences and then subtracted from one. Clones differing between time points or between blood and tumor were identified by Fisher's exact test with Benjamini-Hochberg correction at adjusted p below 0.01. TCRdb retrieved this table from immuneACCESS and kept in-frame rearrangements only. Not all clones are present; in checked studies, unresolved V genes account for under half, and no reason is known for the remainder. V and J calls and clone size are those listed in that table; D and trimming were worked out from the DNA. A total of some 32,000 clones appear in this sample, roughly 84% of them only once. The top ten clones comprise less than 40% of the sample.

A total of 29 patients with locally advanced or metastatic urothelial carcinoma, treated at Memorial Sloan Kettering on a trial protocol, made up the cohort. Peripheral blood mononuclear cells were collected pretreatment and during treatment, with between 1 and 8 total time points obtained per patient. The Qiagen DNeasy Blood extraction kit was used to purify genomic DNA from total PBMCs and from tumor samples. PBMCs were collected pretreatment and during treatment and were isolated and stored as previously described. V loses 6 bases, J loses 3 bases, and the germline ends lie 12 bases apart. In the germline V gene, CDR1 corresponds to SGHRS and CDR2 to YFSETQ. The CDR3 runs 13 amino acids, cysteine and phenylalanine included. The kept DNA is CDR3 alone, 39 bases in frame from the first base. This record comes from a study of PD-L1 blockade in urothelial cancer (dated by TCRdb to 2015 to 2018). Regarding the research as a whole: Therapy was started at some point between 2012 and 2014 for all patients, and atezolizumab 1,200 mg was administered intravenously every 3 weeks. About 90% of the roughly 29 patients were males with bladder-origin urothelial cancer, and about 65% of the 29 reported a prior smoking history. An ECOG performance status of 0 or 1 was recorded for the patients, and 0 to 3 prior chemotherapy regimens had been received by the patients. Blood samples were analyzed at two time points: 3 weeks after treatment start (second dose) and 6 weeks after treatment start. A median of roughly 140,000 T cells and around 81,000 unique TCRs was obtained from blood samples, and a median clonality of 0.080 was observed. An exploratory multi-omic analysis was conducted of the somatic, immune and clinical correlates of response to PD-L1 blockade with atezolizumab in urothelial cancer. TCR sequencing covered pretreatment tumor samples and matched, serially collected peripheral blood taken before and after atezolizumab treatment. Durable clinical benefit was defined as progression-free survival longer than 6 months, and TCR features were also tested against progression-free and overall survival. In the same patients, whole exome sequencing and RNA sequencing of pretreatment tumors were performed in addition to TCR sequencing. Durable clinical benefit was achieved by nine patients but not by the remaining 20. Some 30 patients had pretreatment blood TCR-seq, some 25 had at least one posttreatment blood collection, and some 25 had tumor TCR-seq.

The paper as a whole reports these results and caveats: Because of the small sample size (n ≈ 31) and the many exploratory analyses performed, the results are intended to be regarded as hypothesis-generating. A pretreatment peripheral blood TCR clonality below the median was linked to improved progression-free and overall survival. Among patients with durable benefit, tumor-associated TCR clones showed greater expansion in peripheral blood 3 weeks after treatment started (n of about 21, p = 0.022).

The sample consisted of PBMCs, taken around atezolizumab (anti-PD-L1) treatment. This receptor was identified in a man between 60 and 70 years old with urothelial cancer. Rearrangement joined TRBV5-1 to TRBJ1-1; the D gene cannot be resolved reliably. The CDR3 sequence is CASTALRDTEAFF. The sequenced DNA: TGCGCCAGCACCGCTCTCCGGGACACTGAAGCTTTCTTT.